This T cell receptor beta chain comes out of a study of Graves' ophthalmopathy and Graves' hyperthyroidism. Study at large: Before any treatment was given, at initial diagnosis, peripheral blood was collected. General study results and limits: The blood repertoire also included most expanded thyroid clonotypes above 0.001 frequency.

The authors amplified TCR beta CDR3 regions from RNA transcripts. HTBI primers served in a first-round RT-PCR, which a second-round multiplex PCR followed. TCRdb fed the multiplex PCR reads into MiXCR, producing one record per CDR3 protein. The sample lists 360,000 or so distinct CDR3 sequences; 18% were seen once. The authors isolated PBMCs from around 10 ml of fresh peripheral blood. This clonotype has a count of ten or more. Antigen specificity is unknown. With 2 bases clipped from V and 5 bases from J, the junction kept 22 bases outside the gene matches. Germline assignment: CDR1 MDHEN and CDR2 SYDVKM. This CDR3 is built from 20 residues.

The TCR originated in a woman under 30 with Graves' ophthalmopathy. Sequencing input: peripheral blood. This chain uses TRBV28 with TRBJ2-7; 9 nucleotides line up with TRBD1. CDR3 DNA sequence: TGTGCCAGCAGTTTAGGCTTTGTGTGGGGCCAAGGACAGGGGTCCCACGAGCAGTACTTC. This codes for CASSLGFVWGQGQGSHEQYF.